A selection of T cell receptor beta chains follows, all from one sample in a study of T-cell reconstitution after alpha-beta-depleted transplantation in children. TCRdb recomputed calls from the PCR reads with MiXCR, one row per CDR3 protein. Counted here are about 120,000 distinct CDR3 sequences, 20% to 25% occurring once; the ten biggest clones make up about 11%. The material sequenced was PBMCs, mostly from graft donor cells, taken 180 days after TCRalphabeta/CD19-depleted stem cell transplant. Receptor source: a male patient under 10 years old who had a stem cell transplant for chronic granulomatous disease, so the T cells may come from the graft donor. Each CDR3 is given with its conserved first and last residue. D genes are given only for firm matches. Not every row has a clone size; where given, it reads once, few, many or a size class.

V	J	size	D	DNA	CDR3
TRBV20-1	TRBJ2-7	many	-	TGCAGTGCTGGTCGGATCCAATCCTACGAGCAGTACTTC	CSAGRIQSYEQYF
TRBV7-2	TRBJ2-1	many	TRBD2	TGTGCCAGCAGCTTAAGCCAGACTAGCTTTGGCTACAATGAGCAGTTCTTC	CASSLSQTSFGYNEQFF
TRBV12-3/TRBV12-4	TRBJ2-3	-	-	TGTGCCAGCAGTTTTCGAGGGAGGCCCCATCAGAGCACAGATACGCAGTATTTT	CASSFRGRPHQSTDTQYF
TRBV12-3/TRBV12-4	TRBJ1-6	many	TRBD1	TGTGCCAGCAGAGAAACAGGGGGCTCTTCACCCCTCCACTTT	CASRETGGSSPLHF
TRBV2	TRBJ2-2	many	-	TGTGCCAGCATTCGTGACCCCACCGGGGAGCTGTTTTTT	CASIRDPTGELFF
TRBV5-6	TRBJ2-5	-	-	TGTGCCAGCAGCCCCGAGTTCCAAGAGACCCAGTACTTC	CASSPEFQETQYF
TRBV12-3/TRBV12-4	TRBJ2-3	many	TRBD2	TGTGCCAGCAGTTTGGCCGGGACTAGCGGGACCACAGATACGCAGTATTTT	CASSLAGTSGTTDTQYF
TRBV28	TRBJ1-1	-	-	TGTGCCAGCAGTTTGGTTAACACTGAAGCTTTCTTT	CASSLVNTEAFF
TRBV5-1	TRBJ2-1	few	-	TGCGCCAGCCACCGGGACGGTAGCTCCTACAATGAGCAGTTCTTC	CASHRDGSSYNEQFF
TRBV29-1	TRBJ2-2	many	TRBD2	TGCAGCGTTGTAGCGGGGGCTGCCACCGGGGAGCTGTTTTTT	CSVVAGAATGELFF
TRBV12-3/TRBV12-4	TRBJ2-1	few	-	TGTGCCAGCACCCCGGGACTCTTTCAGTTCTTC	CASTPGLFQFF
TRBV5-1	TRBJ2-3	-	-	TGCGCCAGCAGCTTGGGGCGGGCACTCACAGATACGCAGTATTTT	CASSLGRALTDTQYF
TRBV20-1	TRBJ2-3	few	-	TGCAGTGCCCGGGGCACAGCGACGCAGTATTTT	CSARGTATQYF
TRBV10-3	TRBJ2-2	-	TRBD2	TGTGCCATCAGTCCACTAGCGACCGGGGAGCTGTTTTTT	CAISPLATGELFF
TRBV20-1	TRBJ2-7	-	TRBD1	TGCAGTGCTAGACCAGGACAGGGGATTTACGAGCAGTACTTC	CSARPGQGIYEQYF
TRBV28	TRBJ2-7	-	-	TGTGCCAGCAGATCACGCGTTTCTGACAAGGACTACGAGCAGTACTTC	CASRSRVSDKDYEQYF
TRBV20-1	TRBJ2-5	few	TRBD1	TGCAGTGCTGTACAGGGGGTAATTGAGACCCAGTACTTC	CSAVQGVIETQYF
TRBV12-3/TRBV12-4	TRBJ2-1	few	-	TGTGCCAGCAGTGCTACAGGGCTCGGTAATGAGCAGTTCTTC	CASSATGLGNEQFF
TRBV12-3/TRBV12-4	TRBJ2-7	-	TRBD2	TGTGCCAGCAGACGACTAGCGGGAGCCCACGAGCAGTACTTC	CASRRLAGAHEQYF
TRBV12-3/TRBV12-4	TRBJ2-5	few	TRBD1	TGTGCCAGCAGTCCTCAAGGGACAGGTCATCAAGAGACCCAGTACTTC	CASSPQGTGHQETQYF
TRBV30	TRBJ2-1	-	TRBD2	TGTGCCTGGAGCGAAGGGACTAGCGGCTACAATGAGCAGTTCTTC	CAWSEGTSGYNEQFF
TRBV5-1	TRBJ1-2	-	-	TGCGCCAGCAGCTTGGAGGGGAACGGCTACACCTTC	CASSLEGNGYTF